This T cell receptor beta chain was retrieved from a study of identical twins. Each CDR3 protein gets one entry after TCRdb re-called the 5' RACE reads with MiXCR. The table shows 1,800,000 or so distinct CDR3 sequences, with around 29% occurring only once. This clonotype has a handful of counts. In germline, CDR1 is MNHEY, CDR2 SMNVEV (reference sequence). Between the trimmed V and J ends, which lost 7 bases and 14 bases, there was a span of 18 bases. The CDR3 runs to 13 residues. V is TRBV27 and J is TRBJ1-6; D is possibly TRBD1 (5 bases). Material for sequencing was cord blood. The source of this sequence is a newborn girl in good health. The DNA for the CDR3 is TGTGCCAGCAAAATCGGGACTCTGGCGACCCTCCACTTT. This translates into CASKIGTLATLHF.